This entry describes one T cell receptor beta chain. No antigen is known for it. It has no much larger one-base neighbor in the sample; base qualities were not kept. The data derive from a study of technical replicates of blood from a few donors (dated by TCRdb to about 2017). Library generation was performed with the immunoSEQ multiplex PCR assay. The table was pulled from immuneACCESS by TCRdb, which kept in-frame rearrangements only. Such tables lose some clones; where checked, under half of the loss comes from unresolved V genes, and the rest has no known cause. This sample has about 85,000 clones in its table, and 90% to 95% of those were observed once. Jointly, the top ten make up 0.2% to 0.3% of the sample. The cysteine opens and the phenylalanine closes a CDR3 of 13 amino acids. CDR3 DNA only is kept here, 39 bases in frame from base 1. V was cut back by 5 bases and J by 2 bases, leaving a gap of 10 bases between them. The germline V gene specifies SGHNT as CDR1 and YENEEA as CDR2.

The sequence links TRBV11-3 to TRBJ2-7, with TRBD2 as a weak D call on 6 bases. This receptor was identified in a human donor in good health. Sequenced: T cells isolated from PBMCs. This receptor carries the CDR3 CASSPRGTYEQYF. The nucleotide sequence is given as TGTGCCAGCAGCCCCCGGGGGACCTACGAGCAGTACTTC. When the CDR3 is completed using the reference TRBV11-3 and TRBJ2-7 genes on either side, the full variable domain is EAGVVQSPRYKIIEKKQPVAFWCNPISGHNTLYWYLQNLGQGPELLIRYENEEAVDDSQLPKDRFSAERLKGVDSTLKIQPAELGDSAVYLCASSPRGTYEQYFGPGTRLTVT.